These 10 T cell receptor beta chains were all obtained from the same sample, sequenced in a study of memory CD8 T cells in hepatitis C reinfection. Documented time point: late/post reinfection, 12 to 24 weeks after detection. TCR sequencing was done directly ex vivo on sorted cells, without expansion in vitro. TCRdb's copy holds only in-frame clones and misses some; the assay was immunoSEQ multiplex PCR. The sample yields about 50,000 clones, roughly nine tenths seen once. The sample taken for sequencing was naive CD8+ T cells sorted from blood. These receptors came from a man aged 18-30 years with hepatitis C virus infection.

The rearrangement joins TRBV6-1 to TRBJ1-1, with 7 bases that match TRBD1. Looked up from germline, CDR1 is MNHNS and CDR2 is SASEGT. Unmatched junction bases numbered 5, after V lost 7 bases and J lost 0 bases. CDR3 length: 14 residues. The CDR3 DNA is TGTGCCAGCACGCCCACAGGGGTGAACACTGAAGCTTTCTTT. Its translation is CASTPTGVNTEAFF.

The J gene is TRBJ2-5, the V gene TRBV5-4, with 7 bases that match TRBD1. Germline values: CDR1 SGHNT, CDR2 YYREEE (reference sequence). The ends lost 0 bases at V and 3 bases at J; junction bases unmatched: 5. The CDR3 contains 15 residues. The CDR3 DNA follows: TGTGCCAGCAGCTTGGGTATGGGGACAGAAGAGACCCAGTACTTC. It specifies CASSLGMGTEETQYF.

This clone showed up just once. The chain joins TRBV5-1 to TRBJ2-1; 7 bases fit TRBD2. Germline CDR1 and CDR2: SGHRS and YFSETQ. The CDR3 spans 14 residues. The trim removed 3 bases at V and 5 bases at J, leaving 5 bases unmatched. In DNA, the CDR3 is TGCGCCAGCAGCTCTAGCGGACCCGACAATGAGCAGTTCTTC. Translating gives CASSSSGPDNEQFF.

The chain recombines TRBV6-5 with TRBJ1-1, with unresolved D. This CDR3 is 15 amino acids long. The V and J ends lost 2 bases and 3 bases respectively, with 13 bases between them. CDR1 and CDR2 from the germline V gene are MNHEY and SVGAGI. The CDR3 loop is CASSYRSPVDTEAFF. CDR3 in DNA: TGTGCCAGCAGTTACCGGTCGCCGGTGGACACTGAAGCTTTCTTT.

On this clone: Other DNA sequences in this sample translate to the same CDR3. In DNA form, the CDR3 reads TGTGCCAGCAGCTTAGTTTACTACAGGGAAATATCTGGGGCCAACGTCCTGACTTTC. This translates into CASSLVYYREISGANVLTF. The rearrangement joins TRBV7-8 to TRBJ2-6; D perhaps matches TRBD1 (6 bases). V lost 1 base to trimming and J lost 1 base, with 17 bases between them. The CDR3 has 19 amino acids. From germline, CDR1 is SGHVS and CDR2 FQNEAQ.

The CDR3: CASSIGGSSYNEQFF. In DNA form, the CDR3 reads TGTGCCAGCAGCATCGGGGGGAGCTCCTACAATGAGCAGTTCTTC. V gene TRBV11-2 combines with J gene TRBJ2-1, with 7 bases aligning to TRBD2. Germline trimming cut 5 bases from V and 0 bases from J; bases unmatched to any gene: 4. CDR1 and CDR2 from the germline V gene are SGHAT and FQNNGV. The CDR3 runs 15 residues.

This clone has a handful of counts. The chain uses TRBV19 and TRBJ1-5, with D tentatively TRBD1 (6 bases). CDR3 length equals 14 residues. With 5 bases removed from V and 2 bases from J, the gap between germline ends came to 10 bases. CDR1 is LNHDA and CDR2 is SQIVND in the germline V gene (reference sequence). For the CDR3, the DNA is TGTGCCAGTAGTGTCAGGGGCGGCAATCAGCCCCAGCATTTT. Protein: CASSVRGGNQPQHF.

The chain couples TRBV5-5 to TRBJ2-7, with 7 bases matching TRBD1. The CDR3 is 16 residues long. Trimming at V came to 1 base and at J to 2 bases, leaving 9 bases not matched to a gene. Germline CDR1 and CDR2: SGHKS and YYEKEE (reference sequence). The CDR3 DNA reads TGTGCCAGCAGCTTGAGCCCCTTGGACAGGACCTACGAGCAGTACTTC. This gives the protein CASSLSPLDRTYEQYF.

This clone appeared a few times. CDR3 DNA sequence: TGTGCCAGCAGCTCTCCTAGCGGGGGACCTCAAGAGACCCAGTACTTC. Amino acids: CASSSPSGGPQETQYF. This sequence joins TRBV5-4 and TRBJ2-5, with 10 bases matching TRBD2. CDR3 length equals 16 residues. Trimming at V came to 3 bases and at J to 2 bases, leaving 7 bases not matched to a gene. Germline-derived CDR1 and CDR2 are SGHNT and YYREEE (reference sequence).

The gene calls are TRBV28 and TRBJ2-5, with D hard to call. The ends were cut back, 6 bases at V and 3 bases at J, with 8 bases in the middle. The CDR3 has 12 residues. Germline V gene lookup returns CDR1 MDHEN and CDR2 SYDVKM. The CDR3 spells CASRKEEETQYF. CDR3 in DNA: TGTGCCAGCAGAAAAGAGGAAGAGACCCAGTACTTC.